These T cell receptor beta chains were read from a single sample in a study of blood T cell repertoires in COVID-19. Data came from immunoSEQ multiplex PCR; TCRdb stores just in-frame clones and leaves some out. The sample consists of 110,000 to 150,000 clones, roughly 84% of them appearing once. The sample comprised peripheral blood. Receptors originate from a human donor in a cohort sampled during active COVID-19. Both conserved end residues are part of each CDR3. A D gene is named only where the DNA matches it firmly. Size tells how often a clone was seen (once, few, many) or the class of an expanded clone, and some rows leave it out.

v_gene	abundance	j_gene	d_gene	CDR3aa	CDR3nt
TRBV7-9	-	TRBJ2-3	TRBD2	CASSRGPAGAVFEDTQYF	TGTGCCAGCAGTAGAGGTCCAGCGGGGGCCGTATTCGAAGATACGCAGTATTTT
TRBV3-1/TRBV3-2	-	TRBJ1-5	TRBD1	CASSHPGLTGLFQPQHF	TGTGCCAGCAGCCATCCCGGGTTGACAGGGCTATTTCAGCCCCAGCATTTT
TRBV7-2	-	TRBJ1-3	-	CASSPSGTMNTIYF	TGTGCCAGCAGCCCCTCCGGGACAATGAACACCATATATTTT
TRBV10-3	-	TRBJ1-1	-	CAISESTGEGTEAFF	TGTGCCATCAGTGAGTCGACGGGGGAGGGCACTGAAGCTTTCTTT
TRBV6-5	-	TRBJ1-2	TRBD1	CASGDRGYYGYTF	TGTGCCAGCGGAGACAGGGGGTACTATGGCTACACCTTC
TRBV21-1	few	TRBJ1-5	-	CASSIYGQGGQPQHF	TGTGCCAGCAGCATTTACGGACAGGGCGGTCAGCCCCAGCATTTT
TRBV15	-	TRBJ2-3	-	CATKVAGGADTQYF	TGTGCCACCAAGGTCGCAGGTGGTGCAGATACGCAGTATTTT
TRBV29-1	-	TRBJ1-2	-	CSVESVNYGYTF	TGCAGCGTTGAGTCTGTGAACTATGGCTACACCTTC
TRBV24-1	-	TRBJ2-3	TRBD2	CATSDLSGMRTDTQYF	TGTGCCACCAGTGATCTGAGCGGGATGCGAACGGATACGCAGTATTTT
TRBV6-6	-	TRBJ1-2	-	CASSGSGYTF	TGTGCCAGCAGTGGCAGTGGCTACACCTTC
TRBV7-8	-	TRBJ2-2	TRBD1	CASNDRGTANTGELFF	TGTGCCAGCAACGACAGGGGGACAGCGAACACCGGGGAGCTGTTTTTT
TRBV11-2	few	TRBJ2-7	TRBD1	CASSLMDRHPYEQYF	TGTGCCAGCAGCTTGATGGACAGGCACCCCTACGAGCAGTACTTC
TRBV7-6	few	TRBJ2-2	-	CASSLNPGTNTGELFF	TGTGCCAGCAGCTTAAACCCGGGGACGAACACCGGGGAGCTGTTTTTT
TRBV9	-	TRBJ2-1	TRBD2	CASSPRLAAAYNEQFF	TGTGCCAGCAGCCCAAGACTAGCGGCCGCCTACAATGAGCAGTTCTTC
TRBV7-2	-	TRBJ2-3	TRBD1	CASSLGGDRVWDTQYF	TGTGCCAGCAGCTTAGGGGGAGACAGGGTTTGGGATACGCAGTATTTT
TRBV4-1	-	TRBJ2-1	TRBD2	CASSQGHASGSSYNEQFF	TGCGCCAGCAGCCAAGGACACGCTAGCGGTAGCTCCTACAATGAGCAGTTCTTC
TRBV18	-	TRBJ1-1	-	CASSPQGNTEAFF	TGTGCCAGCTCACCTCAGGGGAACACTGAAGCTTTCTTT
TRBV29-1	-	TRBJ1-1	TRBD1	CSVRTGMNTEAFF	TGCAGCGTCCGGACAGGGATGAACACTGAAGCTTTCTTT
TRBV7-3	-	TRBJ2-3	-	CASSLNSGRGTDTQYF	TGTGCCAGCAGCTTAAATAGCGGCCGCGGCACAGATACGCAGTATTTT
TRBV3-1/TRBV3-2	-	TRBJ1-4	-	CASSQDMGGAEKLFF	TGTGCCAGCAGCCAAGATATGGGGGGAGCTGAAAAACTGTTTTTT
TRBV5-1	once	TRBJ2-1	TRBD1	CASSLATGGNEQFF	TGCGCCAGCAGCTTGGCAACAGGGGGAAATGAGCAGTTCTTC
TRBV3-1/TRBV3-2	-	TRBJ1-2	-	CASSPWGVNYGYTF	TGTGCCAGCAGCCCGTGGGGGGTTAACTATGGCTACACCTTC